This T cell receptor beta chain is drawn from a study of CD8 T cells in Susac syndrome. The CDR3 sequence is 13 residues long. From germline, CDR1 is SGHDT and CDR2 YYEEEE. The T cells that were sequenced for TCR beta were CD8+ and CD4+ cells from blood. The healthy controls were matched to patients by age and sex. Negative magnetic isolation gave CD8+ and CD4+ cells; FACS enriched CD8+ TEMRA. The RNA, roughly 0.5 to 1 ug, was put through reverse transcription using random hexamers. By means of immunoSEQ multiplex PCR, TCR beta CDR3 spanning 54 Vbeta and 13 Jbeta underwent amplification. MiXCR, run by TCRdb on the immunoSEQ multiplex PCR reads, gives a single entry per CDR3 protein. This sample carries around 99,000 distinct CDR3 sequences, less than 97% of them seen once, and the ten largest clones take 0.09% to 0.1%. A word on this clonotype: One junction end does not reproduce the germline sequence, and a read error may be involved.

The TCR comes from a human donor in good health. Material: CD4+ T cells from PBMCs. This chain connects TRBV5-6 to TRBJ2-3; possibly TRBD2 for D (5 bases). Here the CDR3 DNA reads TGTGCCAGCAGCTGGGCTAGCAGAGATACGCAGTATTTT. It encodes CASSWASRDTQYF.